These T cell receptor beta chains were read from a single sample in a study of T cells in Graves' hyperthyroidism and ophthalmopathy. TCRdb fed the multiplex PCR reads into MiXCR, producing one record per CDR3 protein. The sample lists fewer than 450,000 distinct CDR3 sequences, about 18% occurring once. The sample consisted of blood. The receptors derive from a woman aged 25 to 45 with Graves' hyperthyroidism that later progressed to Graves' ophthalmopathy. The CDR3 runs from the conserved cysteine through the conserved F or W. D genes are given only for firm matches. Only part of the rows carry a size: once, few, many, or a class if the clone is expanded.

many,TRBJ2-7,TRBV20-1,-,CSAEQRDSTYEQYF,TGCAGTGCAGAGCAAAGAGACAGTACCTACGAGCAGTACTTC
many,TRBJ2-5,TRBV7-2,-,CASSLVLGPRETQYF,TGTGCCAGCAGCTTAGTTCTCGGCCCTAGGGAGACCCAGTACTTC
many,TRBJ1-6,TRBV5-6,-,CASSLGVGWNSPLHF,TGTGCCAGCAGCTTGGGTGTAGGGTGGAATTCACCCCTCCACTTT
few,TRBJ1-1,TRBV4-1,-,CASSHFLLGNTEAFF,TGCGCCAGCAGCCATTTCTTACTGGGAAACACTGAAGCTTTCTTT
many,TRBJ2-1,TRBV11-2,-,CASSPGPGRWDEQFF,TGTGCCAGCAGCCCAGGTCCGGGCCGCTGGGATGAGCAGTTCTTC
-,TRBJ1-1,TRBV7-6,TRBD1,CASSLAEQGVGEAFF,TGTGCCAGCAGCTTAGCCGAACAGGGGGTGGGTGAAGCTTTCTTT
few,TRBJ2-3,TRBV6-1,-,CASTRRPSTDTQYF,TGTGCCAGCACTCGCAGACCTAGCACAGATACGCAGTATTTT
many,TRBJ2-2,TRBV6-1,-,CASSAPATRNTGELFF,TGTGCCAGCAGTGCCCCAGCGACTCGTAACACCGGGGAGCTGTTTTTT
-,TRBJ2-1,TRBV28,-,CASGTLHNEQFF,TGTGCCAGCGGGACTTTACACAATGAGCAGTTCTTC
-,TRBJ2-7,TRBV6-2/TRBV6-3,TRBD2,CASSYGLLLAGDEQYF,TGTGCCAGCAGTTACGGCCTACTATTAGCGGGAGACGAGCAGTACTTC
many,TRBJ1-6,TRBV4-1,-,CASSQGPATTGNSPLHF,TGCGCCAGCAGCCAAGGACCGGCAACCACGGGGAATTCACCCCTCCACTTT
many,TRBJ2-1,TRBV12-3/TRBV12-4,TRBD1,CASSPGGEQFF,TGTGCCAGCAGCCCAGGGGGTGAGCAGTTCTTC
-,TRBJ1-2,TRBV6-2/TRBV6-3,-,CASSDLGLKGYGYTF,TGTGCCAGCAGTGACCTAGGCTTAAAGGGGTATGGCTACACCTTC
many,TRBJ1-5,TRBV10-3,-,CAISGGSNQPQHF,TGTGCCATCAGTGGGGGTAGCAATCAGCCCCAGCATTTT
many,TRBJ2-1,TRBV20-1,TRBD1,CSARGTGQKIYNEQFF,TGCAGTGCTAGAGGAACGGGACAGAAGATATACAATGAGCAGTTCTTC
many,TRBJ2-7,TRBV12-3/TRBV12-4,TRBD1,CASSFGTGHYEQYF,TGTGCCAGCAGTTTCGGGACAGGGCACTACGAGCAGTACTTC
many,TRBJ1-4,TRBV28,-,CASSPPRGTPSGEKLFF,TGTGCCAGCAGTCCCCCCCGGGGCACTCCGTCTGGTGAAAAACTGTTTTTT
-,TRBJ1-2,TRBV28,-,CASSLGVGGYTF,TGTGCCAGCAGTTTAGGGGTGGGCGGCTACACCTTC
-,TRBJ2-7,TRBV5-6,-,CASSPGITGTYEQYF,TGTGCCAGCAGCCCGGGGATCACTGGAACCTACGAGCAGTACTTC
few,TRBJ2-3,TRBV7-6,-,CASSSLGGPGDTQYF,TGTGCCAGCAGCTCTCTCGGAGGGCCAGGAGATACGCAGTATTTT
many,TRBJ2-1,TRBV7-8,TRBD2,CASSRHSGTNNEQFF,TGTGCCAGCAGCAGGCATAGCGGGACAAACAATGAGCAGTTCTTC
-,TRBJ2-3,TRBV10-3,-,CAISDTADTQYF,TGTGCCATCAGTGATACCGCAGATACGCAGTATTTT
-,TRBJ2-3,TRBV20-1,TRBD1,CSAWTGGAGDTRYF,TGCAGTGCCTGGACAGGGGGGGCGGGAGATACGCGGTATTTT
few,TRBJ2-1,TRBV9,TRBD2,CASSVASGDYNEQFF,TGTGCCAGCAGCGTAGCCAGCGGGGATTACAATGAGCAGTTCTTC
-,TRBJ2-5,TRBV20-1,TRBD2,CSARPGLAGQETQYF,TGCAGTGCTAGACCGGGACTAGCGGGACAAGAGACCCAGTACTTC
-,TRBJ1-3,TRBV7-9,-,CASSSTTEISGNTIYF,TGTGCCAGCAGCTCAACGACGGAAATCTCTGGAAACACCATATATTTT
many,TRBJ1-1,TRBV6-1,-,CASSPGRNTEAFF,TGTGCCAGCAGTCCCGGTAGGAACACTGAAGCTTTCTTT
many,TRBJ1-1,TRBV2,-,CASFQVTRNTEAFF,TGTGCCAGCTTTCAGGTAACTAGGAACACTGAAGCTTTCTTT
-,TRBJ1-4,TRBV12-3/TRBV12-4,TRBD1,CASSQAPGGSEKLFF,TGTGCCAGCAGCCAAGCCCCAGGGGGGAGTGAAAAACTGTTTTTT
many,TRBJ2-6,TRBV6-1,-,CASSSRGLGANVLTF,TGTGCCAGCAGTTCCAGGGGCTTGGGGGCCAACGTCCTGACTTTC
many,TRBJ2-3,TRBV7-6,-,CASSLSGRTDTQYF,TGTGCCAGCAGCTTGTCAGGACGCACAGATACGCAGTATTTT
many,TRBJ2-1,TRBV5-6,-,CASSSQAPNEQFF,TGTGCCAGCAGCTCGCAGGCCCCTAATGAGCAGTTCTTC
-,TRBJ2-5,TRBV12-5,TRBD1,CASGLKLPGQGARVETQYF,TGTGCTAGTGGTCTAAAGCTCCCGGGACAGGGGGCGCGGGTCGAGACCCAGTACTTC
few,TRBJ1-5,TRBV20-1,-,CSAQAGANQPQHF,TGCAGTGCTCAAGCAGGGGCCAATCAGCCCCAGCATTTT
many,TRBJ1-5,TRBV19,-,CASSKRINQPQHF,TGTGCCAGTAGCAAGAGGATTAATCAGCCCCAGCATTTT
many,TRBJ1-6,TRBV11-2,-,CASSHGMRGLYNSPLHF,TGTGCCAGCAGCCACGGGATGCGGGGCCTGTATAATTCACCCCTCCACTTT
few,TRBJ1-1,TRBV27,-,CASKFGGGQGLATEAFF,TGTGCCAGCAAGTTTGGGGGGGGCCAGGGGTTGGCCACTGAAGCTTTCTTT
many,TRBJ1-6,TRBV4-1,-,CASSQDHSPLHF,TGCGCCAGCAGCCAAGATCATTCACCCCTCCACTTT
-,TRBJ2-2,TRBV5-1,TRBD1,CASSSKTWTGGHTGELFF,TGCGCCAGCAGCTCTAAAACGTGGACAGGGGGCCACACCGGGGAGCTGTTTTTT
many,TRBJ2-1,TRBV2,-,CASSDTDRGAGGYNNEQFF,TGTGCCAGCAGTGACACGGACAGGGGAGCGGGGGGCTATAACAATGAGCAGTTCTTC
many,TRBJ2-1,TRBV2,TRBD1,CASSARQGPYNEQFF,TGTGCCAGCAGTGCCCGACAGGGACCCTACAATGAGCAGTTCTTC